A few counts support the clone carrying this T cell receptor (beta chain). The data derive from a study of blood T cell repertoires in COVID-19. The data were produced by immunoSEQ multiplex PCR, yet TCRdb's version contains in-frame clones alone and is incomplete. The top ten clones hold about 4% of a sample with 200,000 to 250,000 clones, over 75% of them seen once. The origin of this receptor is a woman aged 25-40 years who had been exposed to COVID-19. Source material: PBMCs or T cells enriched from blood (not recorded which).

This chain's CDR3 is CASSLLGQGGYGYTF. In nucleotides, the CDR3 is TGTGCCAGCAGCTTGTTAGGACAGGGAGGCTATGGCTACACCTTC. This chain joins TRBV5-5 and TRBJ1-2; 8 nucleotides agree with TRBD1. The V gene end was trimmed by 1 base and the J gene end by 4 bases; junction bases not matched to a gene: 6. The CDR3 sequence is 15 residues long. Germline values: CDR1 SGHKS, CDR2 YYEKEE (reference sequence).